This T cell receptor beta chain derives from a study of human T cells and chemical hapten exposure. Study-level background: Patch tests containing 0.01% DPC, applied to the upper back, were read at 6 days. Patients, chiefly female, had alopecia areata, totalis or universalis.

One entry per CDR3 protein, called by TCRdb with MiXCR from the RACE reads. The profile shows some 300,000 distinct CDR3 sequences, 5% to 6.5% of them singletons. This clonotype occurred many times. Time point specified: pre-sensitization, week 0. Treatment given: therapeutic diphenylcyclopropenone sensitization with weekly scalp DPC. Trimming at V came to 10 bases and at J to 2 bases, leaving 9 bases not matched to a gene. Germline-derived CDR1 and CDR2 are ENHRY and SYGVKD. This CDR3 contains 15 residues. The clonotype originates from a woman under 30 with alopecia areata. Some clones in this sample may be carry-over from other donors' samples. The chain recombines TRBV10-3 with TRBJ2-3; 10 nucleotides align to TRBD2. This sample comprised whole blood, obtained in connection with sensitization to the hapten diphenylcyclopropenone (DPC). The CDR3 protein is CANRTSGIPTDTQYF. The CDR3 DNA reads TGTGCCAACCGGACTAGCGGAATTCCCACAGATACGCAGTATTTT.